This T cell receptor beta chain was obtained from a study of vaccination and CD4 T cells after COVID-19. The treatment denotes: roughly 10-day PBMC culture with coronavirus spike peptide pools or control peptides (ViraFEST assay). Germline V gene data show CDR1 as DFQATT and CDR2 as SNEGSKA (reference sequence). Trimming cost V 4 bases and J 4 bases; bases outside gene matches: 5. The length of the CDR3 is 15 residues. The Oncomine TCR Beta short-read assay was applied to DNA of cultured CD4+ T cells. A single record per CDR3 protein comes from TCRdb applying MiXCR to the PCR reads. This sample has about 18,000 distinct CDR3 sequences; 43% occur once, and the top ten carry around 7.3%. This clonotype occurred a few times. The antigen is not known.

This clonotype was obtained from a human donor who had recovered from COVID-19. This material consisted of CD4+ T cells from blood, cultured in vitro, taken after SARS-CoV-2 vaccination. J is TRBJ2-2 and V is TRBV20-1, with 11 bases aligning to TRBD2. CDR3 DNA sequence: TGCAGTGCTACCCCGGGACTAGCGGCCACCGGGGAGCTGTTTTTT. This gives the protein CSATPGLAATGELFF.